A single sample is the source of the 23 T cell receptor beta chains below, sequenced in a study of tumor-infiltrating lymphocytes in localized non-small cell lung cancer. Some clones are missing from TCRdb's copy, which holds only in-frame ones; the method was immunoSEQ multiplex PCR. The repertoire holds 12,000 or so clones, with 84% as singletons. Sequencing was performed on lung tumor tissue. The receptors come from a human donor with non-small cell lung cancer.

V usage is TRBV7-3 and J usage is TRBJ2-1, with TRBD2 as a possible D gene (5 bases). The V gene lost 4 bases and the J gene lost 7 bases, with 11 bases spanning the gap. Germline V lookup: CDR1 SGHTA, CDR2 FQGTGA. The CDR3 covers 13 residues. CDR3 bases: TGTGCCAGCAGCTCCGGAGGCTGGAATGAGCAGTTCTTC. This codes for CASSSGGWNEQFF. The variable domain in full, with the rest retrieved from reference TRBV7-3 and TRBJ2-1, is GAGVSQTPSNKVTEKGKYVELRCDPISGHTALYWYRQSLGQGPEFLIYFQGTGAADDSGLPNDRFFAVRPEGSVSTLKIQRTERGDSAVYLCASSSGGWNEQFFGPGTRLTVL.

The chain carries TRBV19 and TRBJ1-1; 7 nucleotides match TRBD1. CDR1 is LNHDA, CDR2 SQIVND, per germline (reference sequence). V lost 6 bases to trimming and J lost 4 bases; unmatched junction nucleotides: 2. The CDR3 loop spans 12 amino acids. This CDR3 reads CASSQGGTEAFF. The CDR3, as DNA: TGTGCCAGTAGCCAGGGGGGCACTGAAGCTTTCTTT. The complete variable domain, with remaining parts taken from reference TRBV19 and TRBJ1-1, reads DGGITQSPKYLFRKEGQNVTLSCEQNLNHDAMYWYRQDPGQGLRLIYYSQIVNDFQKGDIAEGYSVSREKKESFPLTVTSAQKNPTAFYLCASSQGGTEAFFGQGTRLTVV.

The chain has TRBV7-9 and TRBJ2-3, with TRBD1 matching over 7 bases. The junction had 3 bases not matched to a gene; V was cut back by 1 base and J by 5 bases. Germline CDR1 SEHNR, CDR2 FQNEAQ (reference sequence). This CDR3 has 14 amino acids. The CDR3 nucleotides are TGTGCCAGCAGCTTAGACAGGGGAGAAGATACGCAGTATTTT. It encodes CASSLDRGEDTQYF.

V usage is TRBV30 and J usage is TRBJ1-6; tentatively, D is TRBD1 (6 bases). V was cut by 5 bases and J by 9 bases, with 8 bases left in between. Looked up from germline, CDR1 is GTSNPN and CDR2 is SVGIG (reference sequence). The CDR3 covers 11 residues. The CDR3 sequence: CAWGGGSPLHF. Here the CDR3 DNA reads TGTGCCTGGGGAGGGGGTTCACCCCTCCACTTT.

CDR3 protein: CASSELDVAYNEQFF. CDR3 DNA sequence: TGTGCCAGCAGTGAACTCGATGTCGCTTACAATGAGCAGTTCTTC. This chain connects TRBV6-1 to TRBJ2-1; D not certain. CDR1 and CDR2 (germline): MNHNS, SASEGT. This CDR3 has 15 residues. V shed 2 bases and J shed 4 bases, with 12 bases lying between them.

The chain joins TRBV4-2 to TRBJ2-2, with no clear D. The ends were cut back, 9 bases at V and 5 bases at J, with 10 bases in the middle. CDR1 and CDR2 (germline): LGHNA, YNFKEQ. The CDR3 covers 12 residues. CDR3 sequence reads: CASAGWTGELFF. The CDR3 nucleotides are TGTGCCAGTGCCGGGTGGACCGGGGAGCTGTTTTTT.

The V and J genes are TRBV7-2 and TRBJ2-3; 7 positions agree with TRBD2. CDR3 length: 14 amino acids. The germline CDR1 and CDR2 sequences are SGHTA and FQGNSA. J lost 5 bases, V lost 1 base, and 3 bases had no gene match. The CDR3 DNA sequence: TGTGCCAGCAGCTTAGGCGGGGGAGGAGATACGCAGTATTTT. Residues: CASSLGGGGDTQYF.

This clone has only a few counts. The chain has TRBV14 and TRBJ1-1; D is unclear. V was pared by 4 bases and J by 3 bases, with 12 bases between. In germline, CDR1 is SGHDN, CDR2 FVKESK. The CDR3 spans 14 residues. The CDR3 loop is CASSPAATHTEAFF. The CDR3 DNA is TGTGCCAGCAGCCCCGCAGCGACTCACACTGAAGCTTTCTTT.

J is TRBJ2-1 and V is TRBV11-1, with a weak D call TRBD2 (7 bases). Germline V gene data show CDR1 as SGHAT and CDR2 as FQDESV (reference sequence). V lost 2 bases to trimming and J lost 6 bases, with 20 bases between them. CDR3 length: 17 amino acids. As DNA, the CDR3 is TGTGCCAGCAGCTTAACTAGGGGGAGGGAGGGCCCCAATGAGCAGTTCTTC. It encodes CASSLTRGREGPNEQFF.

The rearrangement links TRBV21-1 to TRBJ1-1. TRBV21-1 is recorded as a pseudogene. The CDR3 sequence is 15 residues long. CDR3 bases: TGTGCCAGCAGCAAAGCGGCGGGTTGTAACACTGAAGCTTTCTTT. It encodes CASSKAAGCNTEAFF.

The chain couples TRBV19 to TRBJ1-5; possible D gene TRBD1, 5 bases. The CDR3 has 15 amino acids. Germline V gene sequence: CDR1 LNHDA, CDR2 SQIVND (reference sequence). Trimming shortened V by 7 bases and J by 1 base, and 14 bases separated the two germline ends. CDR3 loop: CASTGREGSNQPQHF. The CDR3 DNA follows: TGTGCCAGTACCGGCAGGGAGGGCAGCAATCAGCCCCAGCATTTT.

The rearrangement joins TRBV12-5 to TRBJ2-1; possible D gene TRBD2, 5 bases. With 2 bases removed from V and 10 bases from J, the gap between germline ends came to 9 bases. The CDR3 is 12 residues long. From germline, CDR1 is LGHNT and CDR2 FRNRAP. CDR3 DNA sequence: TGTGCTAGTGGTTTGTTAAGAGGGGAGCAGTTCTTC. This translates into CASGLLRGEQFF. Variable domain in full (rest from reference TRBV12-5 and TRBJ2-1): DARVTQTPRHKVTEMGQEVTMRCQPILGHNTVFWYRQTMMQGLELLAYFRNRAPLDDSGMPKDRFSAEMPDATLATLKIQPSEPRDSAVYFCASGLLRGEQFFGPGTRLTVL.

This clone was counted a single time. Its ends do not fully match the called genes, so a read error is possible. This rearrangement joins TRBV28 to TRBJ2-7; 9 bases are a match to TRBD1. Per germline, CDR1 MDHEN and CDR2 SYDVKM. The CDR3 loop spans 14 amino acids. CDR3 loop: CASSLWRAQGAPLF. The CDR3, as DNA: TGTGCCAGCAGTTTGTGGAGGGCACAGGGGGCTCCTCTGTTC.

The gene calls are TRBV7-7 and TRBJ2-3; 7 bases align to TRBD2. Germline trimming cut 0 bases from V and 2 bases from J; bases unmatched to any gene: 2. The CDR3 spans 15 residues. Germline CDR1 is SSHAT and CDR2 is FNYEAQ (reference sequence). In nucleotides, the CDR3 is TGTGCCAGCAGCTTAGCGGGGAGGGCCACAGATACGCAGTATTTT. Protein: CASSLAGRATDTQYF. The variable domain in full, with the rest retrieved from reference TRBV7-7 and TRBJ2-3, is GAGVSQSPRYKVTKRGQDVTLRCDPISSHATLYWYQQALGQGPEFLTYFNYEAQPDKSGLPSDRFSAERPEGSISTLTIQRTEQRDSAMYRCASSLAGRATDTQYFGPGTRLTVL.

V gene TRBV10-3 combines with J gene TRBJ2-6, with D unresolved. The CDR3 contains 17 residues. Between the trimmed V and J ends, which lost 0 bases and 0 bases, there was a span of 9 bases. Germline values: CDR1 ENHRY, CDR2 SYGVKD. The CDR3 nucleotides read TGTGCCATCAGTGAGTCGTTTGGAATCTCTGGGGCCAACGTCCTGACTTTC. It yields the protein CAISESFGISGANVLTF.

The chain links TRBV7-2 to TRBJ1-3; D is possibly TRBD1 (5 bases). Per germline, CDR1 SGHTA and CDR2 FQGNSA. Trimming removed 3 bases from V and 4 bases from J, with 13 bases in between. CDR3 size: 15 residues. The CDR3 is CASSLAGKGGNTIYF. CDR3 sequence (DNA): TGTGCCAGCAGCTTGGCAGGGAAGGGAGGAAACACCATATATTTT.

The CDR3 nucleotides are TGTGCCAGCAGCGTGAGGGAAGACTATGGCTACACCTTC. Its protein is CASSVREDYGYTF. The chain is built from TRBV9 and TRBJ1-2, with D uncertain. Germline V gene sequence: CDR1 SGDLS, CDR2 YYNGEE. The V end was cut by 2 bases, the J end by 3 bases, with 8 bases between. The length of the CDR3 is 13 residues. Filled out from reference TRBV9 and TRBJ1-2, the complete variable domain reads DSGVTQTPKHLITATGQRVTLRCSPRSGDLSVYWYQQSLDQGLQFLIQYYNGEERAKGNILERFSAQQFPDLHSELNLSSLELGDSALYFCASSVREDYGYTFGSGTRLTVV.

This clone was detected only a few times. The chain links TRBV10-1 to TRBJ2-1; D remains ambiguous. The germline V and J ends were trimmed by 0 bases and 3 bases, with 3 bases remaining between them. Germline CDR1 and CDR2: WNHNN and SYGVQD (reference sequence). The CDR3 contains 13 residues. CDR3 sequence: CASSESYYNEQFF. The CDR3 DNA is TGCGCCAGCAGTGAGTCCTACTACAATGAGCAGTTCTTC.

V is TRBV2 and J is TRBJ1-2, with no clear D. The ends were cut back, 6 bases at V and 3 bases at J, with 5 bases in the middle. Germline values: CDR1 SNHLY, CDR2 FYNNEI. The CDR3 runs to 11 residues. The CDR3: CASREDYGYTF. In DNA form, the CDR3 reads TGTGCCAGCAGGGAGGACTATGGCTACACCTTC.

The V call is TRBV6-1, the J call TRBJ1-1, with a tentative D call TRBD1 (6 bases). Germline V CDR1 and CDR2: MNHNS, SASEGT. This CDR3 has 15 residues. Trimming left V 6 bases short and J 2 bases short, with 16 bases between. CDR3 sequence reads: CASSVAGTSNTEAFF. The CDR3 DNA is TGTGCCAGCAGCGTAGCCGGGACAAGTAACACTGAAGCTTTCTTT.

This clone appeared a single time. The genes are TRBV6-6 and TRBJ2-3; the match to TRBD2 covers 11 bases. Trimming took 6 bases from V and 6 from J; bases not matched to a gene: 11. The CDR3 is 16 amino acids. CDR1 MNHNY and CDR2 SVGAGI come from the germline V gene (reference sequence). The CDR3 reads CASRNSGRALADTQYF. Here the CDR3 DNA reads TGTGCCAGCAGAAATAGCGGGAGGGCCTTAGCGGATACGCAGTATTTT.

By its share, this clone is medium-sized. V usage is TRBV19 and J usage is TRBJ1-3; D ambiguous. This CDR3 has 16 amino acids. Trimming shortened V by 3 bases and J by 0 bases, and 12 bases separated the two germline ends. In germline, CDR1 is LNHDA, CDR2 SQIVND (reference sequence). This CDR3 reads CASSMPTGSSGNTIYF. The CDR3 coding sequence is TGTGCCAGTAGTATGCCGACCGGGAGCTCTGGAAACACCATATATTTT.

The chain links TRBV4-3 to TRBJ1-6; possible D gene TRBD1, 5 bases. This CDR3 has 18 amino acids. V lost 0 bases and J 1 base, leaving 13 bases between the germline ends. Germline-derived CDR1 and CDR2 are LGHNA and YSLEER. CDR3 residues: CASSQDARGGSYNSPLHF. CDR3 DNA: TGCGCCAGCAGCCAAGACGCCCGGGGGGGTTCCTATAATTCACCCCTCCACTTT.